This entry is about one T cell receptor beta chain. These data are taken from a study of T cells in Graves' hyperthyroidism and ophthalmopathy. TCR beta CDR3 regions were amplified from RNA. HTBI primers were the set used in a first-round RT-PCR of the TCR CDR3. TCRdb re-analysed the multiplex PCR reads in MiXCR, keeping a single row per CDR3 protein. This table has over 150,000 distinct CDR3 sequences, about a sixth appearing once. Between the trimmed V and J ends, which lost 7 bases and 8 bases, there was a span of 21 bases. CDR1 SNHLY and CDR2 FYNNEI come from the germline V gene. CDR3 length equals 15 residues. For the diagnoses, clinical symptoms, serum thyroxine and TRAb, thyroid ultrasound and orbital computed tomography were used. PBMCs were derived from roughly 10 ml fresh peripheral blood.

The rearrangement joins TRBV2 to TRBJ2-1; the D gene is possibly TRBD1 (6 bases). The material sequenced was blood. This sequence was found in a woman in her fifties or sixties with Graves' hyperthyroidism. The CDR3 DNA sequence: TGTGCCAGCAAAAAGGGGGTGGGGTGGATAGATGAGCAGTTCTTC. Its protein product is CASKKGVGWIDEQFF.